This entry is about one TCR beta chain. Its target is unknown. The CDR3 extends over 15 amino acids. Germline values: CDR1 SGHTA, CDR2 FQGTGA. V was shortened by 5 bases and J by 1 base, with 14 bases between the two germline ends. The sample originates from a study of cytomegalovirus exposure and HLA in healthy donors. Study-level findings and limits: It was likely that a cluster of highly shared sequence variants was a sequencing artifact. In a later analysis, HLA-associated TCR beta chains were more clonally expanded than equally common others. In a later analysis, productive TCRs from donors in an Asian-associated ancestry cluster reportedly carried fewer N-insertions than the cohort mean. As a later analysis showed, a missense DCLRE1C variant was linked to trimming of TCR beta V- and J-genes.

13 Jbeta primers and 60 Vbeta primers were used for the PCR. TCRdb's table, derived via immunoSEQ multiplex PCR, lists solely in-frame clones and lacks some. The table has approximately 100,000 clones, roughly 76% seen once. The specimen sequenced was PBMCs. The chain uses TRBV7-3 and TRBJ1-1, with D uncertain. This TCR was recovered from a woman aged 40-49 years in good health and CMV-seropositive. CDR3 nucleotide sequence: TGTGCCAGCAGCCTAGGTTACGAGTCGAACACTGAAGCTTTCTTT. This sequence encodes CASSLGYESNTEAFF.